This TCR beta chain derives from a study of spatial heterogeneity in lung cancer (dated by TCRdb to between 2018 and 2021). Regarding the study in general: More beta-chain than alpha-chain transcripts were consistently detected, likely reflecting higher beta-chain transcript abundance. TCR transcript counts in tumor regions correlated strongly with a T cell transcriptional module score from matched bulk RNA-seq. In the raw uncorrected reads, each unique combination of TCR and UMI appeared more than ten times on average. The study quantitatively compared TCR alpha and beta repertoires across multiple tumor regions, matched nontumor lung and blood in non-small cell lung cancer. Nonsynonymous mutation counts, determined by whole-exome sequencing of tumor tissue, were related to features of the TCR repertoire. At surgery, both alpha and beta chains were TCR-sequenced in roughly 230 tumor regions, 63 to 65 matched nontumor lung samples and just over 55 PBMC samples.

To prepare the library, 5' RACE was applied. The sequencer was a NextSeq 500. In the TCR library protocol, a unique molecular identifier was attached to each TCR cDNA molecule so that PCR and sequencing errors could be corrected. Per the source publication's procedure: TCR identification, UMI-based error correction and CDR3 extraction were all carried out with Decombinator tools. Expanded TCRs were defined as those above a frequency of 2 per 1,000, corresponding to the top 1% of the tumor frequency distribution. Expanded tumor TCRs were classed as regional if statistically deemed absent (corrected P<0.05) from at least one tumor region, otherwise ubiquitous. Each repertoire was subsampled 100 times to 5,000 TCRs, after which Renyi diversity was computed with the R vegan package. To build CDR3 similarity networks, amino acid triplet string-kernel similarity was used, and CDR3s were connected when their pairwise similarity was above 0.82. Clones were called with MiXCR by TCRdb after fastp trimmed the public reads at Q25, and only in-frame beta chains were retained. Each entry is one CDR3 protein sequence, shown with its most common DNA and genes. The V and J calls follow TCRdb's processing rather than the paper's. This sample holds 10,000 or so distinct CDR3 sequences; approximately 12% were observed only once. The ten largest clones represent about 11% of the sample.

This clonotype was seen only a few times. It lacks a known antigen. Per-base quality was not reported, and no clone a single base away is much larger than it. From a lookup of the germline V gene, CDR1 and CDR2 are MNHEY and SVGEGT. V is clipped by 2 bases and J by 2 bases, and the sequence between their germline boundaries is 10 bases long. Including cysteine and phenylalanine, the CDR3 has 14 amino acids. The CDR3 DNA has 42 bases and is translated from base 1. Study-level results and caveats: TCR-seq was estimated to cover only 6.5% to 9% of tumor T cells for alpha chains and roughly 12% for beta chains. The count of ubiquitous expanded TCRs correlated with the count of ubiquitous nonsynonymous mutations, and the count of regional expanded TCRs correlated with the count of regional nonsynonymous mutations. The tumor nonsynonymous mutation count correlated with the number of expanded intratumoral alpha and beta TCRs. Additional single-cell paired TCR alpha and beta sequencing was considered necessary to confirm, at a functional level, the hypothesis that regional TCRs recognize regional mutations.

Sample time point, as interpreted from the label and publication: sample taken at primary tumor resection. Samples were obtained from about 69 patients with early-stage, untreated non-small cell lung cancer from the lung TRACERx cohort. TCR sequencing used whole RNA extracted from tumor and nontumor lung tissue, or from cryopreserved PBMC samples, without cell sorting. Only patients for whom sufficient RNA was available from at least two tumor regions were selected for TCR sequencing. Before being selected, tumor and adjacent nontumor lung specimens were reviewed by a lung pathologist. This receptor was identified in a male donor with early-stage non-small cell lung cancer. The specimen comprised lung tumor tissue, sampled at surgery. This receptor chain uses TRBV6-2 or TRBV6-3 and TRBJ2-7, with the D gene too uncertain to name. The CDR3 protein sequence reads: CASSYGLGPYEQYF. In nucleotides, the sequence is TGTGCCAGCAGTTACGGCCTTGGGCCCTACGAGCAGTACTTC.